This TCR beta chain was documented in a study of blood T cell repertoires in COVID-19. Donors were grouped by their self-reported clinical history. The CDR3 contains 14 residues. Trimming removed 4 bases at V and 1 base at J, with 10 bases between. In germline, CDR1 is LNHDA, CDR2 SQIVND (reference sequence). Generated by immunoSEQ multiplex PCR, the TCRdb table keeps only in-frame clones and is missing some. The data contain approximately 440,000 clones, around 90% of them singletons. Sequenced input: PBMCs or T cells enriched from blood (not recorded which). The clonotype was recovered from a man younger than 35 who had recovered from COVID-19. J is TRBJ1-1 and V is TRBV19, with D uncertain. CDR3: CASSRAPRNTEAFF. CDR3 DNA: TGTGCCAGTAGTAGAGCCCCCCGGAACACTGAAGCTTTCTTT.